Reported below is one TCR beta chain. Its antigen is currently unknown. The data originate from a study of T cells in Graves' hyperthyroidism and ophthalmopathy. Findings of the study overall: Ophthalmopathy got predicted by the model a median approximately 6.4 months before its onset. Classification by a 13 V-J model distinguished ophthalmopathy from stable hyperthyroidism. Most thyroid clonotypes with frequency above 0.001 were detected in blood.

Any patient presenting with uncontrolled infection, other autoimmune disease, pregnancy or lactation was left out. V gave up 4 bases and J gave up 1 base; unmatched junction bases: 5. The CDR3 is 15 amino acids. The V gene's germline CDR1 is MNHEY and CDR2 SVGAGI. What was amplified from RNA transcripts were TCR beta CDR3 regions. First-round RT-PCR targeting the TCR CDR3 was performed with the HTBI primer set. TCRdb fed the multiplex PCR reads into MiXCR, producing one record per CDR3 protein. The table records some 510,000 distinct CDR3 sequences, 46% of them present only once. The source material was peripheral blood or thyroid tissue (not recorded which). The sequence was obtained from a woman under 30 with Graves' hyperthyroidism. The chain has TRBV6-5 and TRBJ2-7; the match to TRBD2 covers 9 bases. CDR3 coding DNA: TGTGCCAGCAGTTGGGTAGCGGGAGCATCCTACGAGCAGTACTTC. Translating it yields CASSWVAGASYEQYF.